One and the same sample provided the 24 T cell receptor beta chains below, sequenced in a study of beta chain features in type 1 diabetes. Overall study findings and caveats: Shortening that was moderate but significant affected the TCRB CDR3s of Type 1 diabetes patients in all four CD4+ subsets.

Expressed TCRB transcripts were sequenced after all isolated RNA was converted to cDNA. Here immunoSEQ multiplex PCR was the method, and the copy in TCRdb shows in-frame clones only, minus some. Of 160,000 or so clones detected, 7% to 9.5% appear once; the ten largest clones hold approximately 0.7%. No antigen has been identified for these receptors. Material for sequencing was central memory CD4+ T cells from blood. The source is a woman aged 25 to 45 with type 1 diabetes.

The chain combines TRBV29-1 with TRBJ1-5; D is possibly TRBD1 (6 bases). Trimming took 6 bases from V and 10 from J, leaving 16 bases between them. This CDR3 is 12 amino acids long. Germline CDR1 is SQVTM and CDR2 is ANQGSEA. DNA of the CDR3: TGCAGCGTCGGTGGACAGAGCCAACCCCAGCATTTT. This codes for CSVGGQSQPQHF.

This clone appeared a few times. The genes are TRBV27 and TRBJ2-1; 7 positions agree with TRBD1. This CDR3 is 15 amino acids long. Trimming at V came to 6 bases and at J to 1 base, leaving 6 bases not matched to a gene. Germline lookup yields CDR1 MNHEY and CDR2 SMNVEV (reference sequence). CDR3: CASSRSTGSYNEQFF. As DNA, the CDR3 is TGTGCCAGCAGCAGGTCGACAGGGTCCTACAATGAGCAGTTCTTC.

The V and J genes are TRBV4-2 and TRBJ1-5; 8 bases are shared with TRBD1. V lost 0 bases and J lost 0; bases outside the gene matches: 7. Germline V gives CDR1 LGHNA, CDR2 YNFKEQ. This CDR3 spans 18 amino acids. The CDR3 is CASSQDLYGQGSNQPQHF. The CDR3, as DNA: TGTGCCAGCAGCCAAGATCTTTACGGACAGGGTAGCAATCAGCCCCAGCATTTT.

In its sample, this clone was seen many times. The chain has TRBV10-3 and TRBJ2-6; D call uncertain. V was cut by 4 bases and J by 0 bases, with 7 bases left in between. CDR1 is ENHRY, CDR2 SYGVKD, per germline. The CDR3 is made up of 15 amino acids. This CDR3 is CAISASASGANVLTF. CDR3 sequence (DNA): TGTGCCATCAGTGCGAGCGCCTCTGGGGCCAACGTCCTGACTTTC.

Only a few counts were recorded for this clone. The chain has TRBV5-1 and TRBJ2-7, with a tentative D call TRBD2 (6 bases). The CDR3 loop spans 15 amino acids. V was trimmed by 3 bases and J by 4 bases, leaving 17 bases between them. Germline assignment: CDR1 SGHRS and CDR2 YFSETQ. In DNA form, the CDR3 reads TGCGCCAGCAGCTCCTCGTTGGGGGAGGCGTACGAGCAGTACTTC. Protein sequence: CASSSSLGEAYEQYF.

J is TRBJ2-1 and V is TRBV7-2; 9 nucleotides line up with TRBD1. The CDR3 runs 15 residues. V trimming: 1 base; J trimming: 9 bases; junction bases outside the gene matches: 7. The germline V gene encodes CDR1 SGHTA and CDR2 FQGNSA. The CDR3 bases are TGTGCCAGCAGCTTAGGGGCTGGACAGGGGACTGAGCAGTTCTTC. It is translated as CASSLGAGQGTEQFF.

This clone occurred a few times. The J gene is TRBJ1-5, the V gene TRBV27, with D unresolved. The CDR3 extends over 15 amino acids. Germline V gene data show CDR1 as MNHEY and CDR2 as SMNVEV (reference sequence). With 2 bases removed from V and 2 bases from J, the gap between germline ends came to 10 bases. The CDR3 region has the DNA TGTGCCAGCAGTTTAGAGGGTTTCGGCAATCAGCCCCAGCATTTT. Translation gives CASSLEGFGNQPQHF.

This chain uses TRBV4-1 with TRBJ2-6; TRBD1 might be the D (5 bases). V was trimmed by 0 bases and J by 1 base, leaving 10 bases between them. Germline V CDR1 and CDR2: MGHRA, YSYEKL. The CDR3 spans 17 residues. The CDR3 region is CASSQDKTVSGANVLTF. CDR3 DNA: TGCGCCAGCAGCCAAGATAAGACAGTATCTGGGGCCAACGTCCTGACTTTC.

DNA for the CDR3: TGTGCCAGCAGTGAACTTGCGGGAGATCGCGAGCAGTACTTC. Its protein is CASSELAGDREQYF. The chain carries TRBV6-1 and TRBJ2-7; 7 nucleotides align to TRBD2. This CDR3 has 14 residues. Germline CDR1 and CDR2: MNHNS and SASEGT. V shed 2 bases, J shed 6 bases, and the junction held 7 bases outside the gene matches.

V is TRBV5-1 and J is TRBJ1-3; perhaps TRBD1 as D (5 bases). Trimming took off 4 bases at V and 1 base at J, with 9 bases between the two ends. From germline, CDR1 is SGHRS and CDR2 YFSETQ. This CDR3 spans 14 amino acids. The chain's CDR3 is CASSPRTSGNTIYF. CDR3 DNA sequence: TGCGCCAGCAGCCCACGGACATCTGGAAACACCATATATTTT.

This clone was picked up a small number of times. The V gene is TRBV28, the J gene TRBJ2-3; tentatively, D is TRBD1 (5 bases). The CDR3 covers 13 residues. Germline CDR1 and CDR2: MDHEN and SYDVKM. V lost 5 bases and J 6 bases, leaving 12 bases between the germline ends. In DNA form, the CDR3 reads TGTGCCAGCAGTCAACAGGACCGCGATACGCAGTATTTT. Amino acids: CASSQQDRDTQYF.

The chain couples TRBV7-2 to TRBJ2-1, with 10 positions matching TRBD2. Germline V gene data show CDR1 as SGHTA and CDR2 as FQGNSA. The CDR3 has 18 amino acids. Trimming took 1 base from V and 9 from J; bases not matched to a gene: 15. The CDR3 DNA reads TGTGCCAGCAGCTTAGTACGGGCTAGCGGGAGCCCGGAAGGTGAGCAGTTCTTC. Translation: CASSLVRASGSPEGEQFF.

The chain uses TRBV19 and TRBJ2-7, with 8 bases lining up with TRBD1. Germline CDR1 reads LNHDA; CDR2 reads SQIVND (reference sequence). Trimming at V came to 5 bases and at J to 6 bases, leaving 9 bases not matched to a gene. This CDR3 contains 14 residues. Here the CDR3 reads CASSDNGQGREQYF. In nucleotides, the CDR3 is TGTGCCAGTAGTGACAATGGACAGGGACGCGAGCAGTACTTC.

CDR3 in DNA: TGTGCCAGCAGTTACCTGGGGACTAGCGGCTCCTACGAGCAGTACTTC. Amino acids: CASSYLGTSGSYEQYF. The chain couples TRBV6-6 to TRBJ2-7, with 11 bases that match TRBD2. The CDR3 runs to 16 residues. V dropped 2 bases and J dropped 0; count of bases not matched to a gene: 3. Per germline, CDR1 MNHNY and CDR2 SVGAGI (reference sequence).

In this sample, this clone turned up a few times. The CDR3 loop is CASRGSSNQPQHF. The CDR3 DNA is TGTGCCAGCAGAGGGAGTAGCAATCAGCCCCAGCATTTT. The chain has TRBV28 and TRBJ1-5; D unclear. The V gene lost 6 bases and the J gene lost 0 bases, with 6 bases spanning the gap. CDR3 length: 13 residues. Germline V CDR1 and CDR2: MDHEN, SYDVKM.

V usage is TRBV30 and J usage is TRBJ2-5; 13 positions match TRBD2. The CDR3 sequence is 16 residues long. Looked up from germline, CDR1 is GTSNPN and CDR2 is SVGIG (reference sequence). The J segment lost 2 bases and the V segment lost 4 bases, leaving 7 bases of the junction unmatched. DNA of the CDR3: TGTGCCTGGATTAGAACTAGCGGGAGGGCTCAAGAGACCCAGTACTTC. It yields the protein CAWIRTSGRAQETQYF.

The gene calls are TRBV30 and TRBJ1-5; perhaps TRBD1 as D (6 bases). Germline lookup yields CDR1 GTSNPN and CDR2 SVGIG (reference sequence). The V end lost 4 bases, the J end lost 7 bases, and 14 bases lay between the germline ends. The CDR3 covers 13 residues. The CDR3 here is CAWNSGVRQPQHF. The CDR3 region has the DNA TGTGCCTGGAATTCAGGGGTGCGGCAGCCCCAGCATTTT.

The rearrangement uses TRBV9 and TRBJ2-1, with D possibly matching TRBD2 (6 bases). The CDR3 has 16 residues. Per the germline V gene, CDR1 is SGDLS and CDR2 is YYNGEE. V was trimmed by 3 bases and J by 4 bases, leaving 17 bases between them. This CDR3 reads CASSAQAGPRYNEQFF. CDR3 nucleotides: TGTGCCAGCAGCGCCCAAGCGGGCCCTCGGTACAATGAGCAGTTCTTC.

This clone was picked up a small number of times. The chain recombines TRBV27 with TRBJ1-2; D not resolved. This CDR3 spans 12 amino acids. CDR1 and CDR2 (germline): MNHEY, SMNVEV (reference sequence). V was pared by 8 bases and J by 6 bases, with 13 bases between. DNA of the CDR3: TGTGCCAGCGCGGAGCGGGGTAATGGCTACACCTTC. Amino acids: CASAERGNGYTF.

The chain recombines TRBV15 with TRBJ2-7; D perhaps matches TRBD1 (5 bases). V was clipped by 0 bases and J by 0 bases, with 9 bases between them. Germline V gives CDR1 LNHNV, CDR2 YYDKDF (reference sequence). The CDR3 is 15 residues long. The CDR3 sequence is CATSREQDSSYEQYF. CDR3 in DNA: TGTGCCACCAGCAGAGAACAGGATAGCTCCTACGAGCAGTACTTC.

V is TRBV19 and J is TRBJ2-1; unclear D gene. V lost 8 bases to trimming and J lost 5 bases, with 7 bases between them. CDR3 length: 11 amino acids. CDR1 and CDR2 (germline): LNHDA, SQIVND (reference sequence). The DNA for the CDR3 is TGTGCCAGTCGGTACCACAATGAGCAGTTCTTC. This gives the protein CASRYHNEQFF.

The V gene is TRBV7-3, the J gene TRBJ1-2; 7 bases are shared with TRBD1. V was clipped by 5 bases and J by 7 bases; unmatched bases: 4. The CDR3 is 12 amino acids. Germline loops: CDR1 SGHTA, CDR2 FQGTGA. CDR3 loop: CASSEQGLGYTF. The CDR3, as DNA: TGTGCCAGCAGCGAACAGGGGCTTGGCTACACCTTC. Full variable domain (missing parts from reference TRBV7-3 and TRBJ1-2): GAGVSQTPSNKVTEKGKYVELRCDPISGHTALYWYRQSLGQGPEFLIYFQGTGAADDSGLPNDRFFAVRPEGSVSTLKIQRTERGDSAVYLCASSEQGLGYTFGSGTRLTVV.

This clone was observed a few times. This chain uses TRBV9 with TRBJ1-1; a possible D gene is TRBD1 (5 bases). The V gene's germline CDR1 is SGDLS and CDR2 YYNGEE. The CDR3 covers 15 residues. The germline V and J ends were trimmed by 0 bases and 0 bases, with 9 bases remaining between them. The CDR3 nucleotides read TGTGCCAGCAGCGTAGGCGGGGCAGTGAACACTGAAGCTTTCTTT. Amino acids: CASSVGGAVNTEAFF.

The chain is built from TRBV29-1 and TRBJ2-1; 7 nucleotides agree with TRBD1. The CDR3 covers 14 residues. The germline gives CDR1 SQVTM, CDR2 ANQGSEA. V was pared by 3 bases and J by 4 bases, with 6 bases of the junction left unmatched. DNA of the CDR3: TGCAGCGTTGACTGGACAGGCCGATACAATGAGCAGTTCTTC. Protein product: CSVDWTGRYNEQFF.